This T cell receptor (beta chain) was profiled in a study of T cells in Graves' hyperthyroidism and ophthalmopathy. For the study at large: Blood was drawn when the patient was first diagnosed and still untreated.

Patients were excluded because of uncontrolled infection, other autoimmune disease, pregnancy or lactation. Study outcomes and limitations: Model output signaled ophthalmopathy a median around 6.9 months ahead of onset.

To note about this clonotype: Its antigen is unidentified.

The CDR3 contains 15 residues. V shed 2 bases and J 6 bases; nucleotides not matched to a gene: 8. The investigators amplified TCR beta CDR3 regions from RNA transcripts. First-round RT-PCR targeting the TCR CDR3 was performed with the HTBI primer set. Each CDR3 protein gets one entry after TCRdb re-called the multiplex PCR reads with MiXCR. The profile shows about 590,000 distinct CDR3 sequences, approximately 14% of them singletons. The chain has TRBV12-3 or TRBV12-4 and TRBJ2-3, with 7 bases fitting TRBD2. The material sequenced was blood. The receptor comes from a woman aged 25 to 39 with Graves' hyperthyroidism. The CDR3 protein is CASSLLGGSMDTQYF. The CDR3 bases are TGTGCCAGCAGTTTATTAGGCGGGAGTATGGATACGCAGTATTTT.